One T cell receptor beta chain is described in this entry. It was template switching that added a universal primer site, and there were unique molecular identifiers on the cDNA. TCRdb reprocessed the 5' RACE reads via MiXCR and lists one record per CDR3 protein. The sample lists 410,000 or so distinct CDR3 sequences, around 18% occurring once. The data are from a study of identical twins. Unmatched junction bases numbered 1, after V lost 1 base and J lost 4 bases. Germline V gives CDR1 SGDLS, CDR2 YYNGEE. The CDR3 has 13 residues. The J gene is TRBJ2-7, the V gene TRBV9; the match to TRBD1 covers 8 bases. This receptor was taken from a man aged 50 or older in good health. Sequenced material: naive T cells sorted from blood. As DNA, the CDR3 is TGTGCCAGCAGCGTAACAGGGGGGTACGAGCAGTACTTC. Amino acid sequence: CASSVTGGYEQYF.